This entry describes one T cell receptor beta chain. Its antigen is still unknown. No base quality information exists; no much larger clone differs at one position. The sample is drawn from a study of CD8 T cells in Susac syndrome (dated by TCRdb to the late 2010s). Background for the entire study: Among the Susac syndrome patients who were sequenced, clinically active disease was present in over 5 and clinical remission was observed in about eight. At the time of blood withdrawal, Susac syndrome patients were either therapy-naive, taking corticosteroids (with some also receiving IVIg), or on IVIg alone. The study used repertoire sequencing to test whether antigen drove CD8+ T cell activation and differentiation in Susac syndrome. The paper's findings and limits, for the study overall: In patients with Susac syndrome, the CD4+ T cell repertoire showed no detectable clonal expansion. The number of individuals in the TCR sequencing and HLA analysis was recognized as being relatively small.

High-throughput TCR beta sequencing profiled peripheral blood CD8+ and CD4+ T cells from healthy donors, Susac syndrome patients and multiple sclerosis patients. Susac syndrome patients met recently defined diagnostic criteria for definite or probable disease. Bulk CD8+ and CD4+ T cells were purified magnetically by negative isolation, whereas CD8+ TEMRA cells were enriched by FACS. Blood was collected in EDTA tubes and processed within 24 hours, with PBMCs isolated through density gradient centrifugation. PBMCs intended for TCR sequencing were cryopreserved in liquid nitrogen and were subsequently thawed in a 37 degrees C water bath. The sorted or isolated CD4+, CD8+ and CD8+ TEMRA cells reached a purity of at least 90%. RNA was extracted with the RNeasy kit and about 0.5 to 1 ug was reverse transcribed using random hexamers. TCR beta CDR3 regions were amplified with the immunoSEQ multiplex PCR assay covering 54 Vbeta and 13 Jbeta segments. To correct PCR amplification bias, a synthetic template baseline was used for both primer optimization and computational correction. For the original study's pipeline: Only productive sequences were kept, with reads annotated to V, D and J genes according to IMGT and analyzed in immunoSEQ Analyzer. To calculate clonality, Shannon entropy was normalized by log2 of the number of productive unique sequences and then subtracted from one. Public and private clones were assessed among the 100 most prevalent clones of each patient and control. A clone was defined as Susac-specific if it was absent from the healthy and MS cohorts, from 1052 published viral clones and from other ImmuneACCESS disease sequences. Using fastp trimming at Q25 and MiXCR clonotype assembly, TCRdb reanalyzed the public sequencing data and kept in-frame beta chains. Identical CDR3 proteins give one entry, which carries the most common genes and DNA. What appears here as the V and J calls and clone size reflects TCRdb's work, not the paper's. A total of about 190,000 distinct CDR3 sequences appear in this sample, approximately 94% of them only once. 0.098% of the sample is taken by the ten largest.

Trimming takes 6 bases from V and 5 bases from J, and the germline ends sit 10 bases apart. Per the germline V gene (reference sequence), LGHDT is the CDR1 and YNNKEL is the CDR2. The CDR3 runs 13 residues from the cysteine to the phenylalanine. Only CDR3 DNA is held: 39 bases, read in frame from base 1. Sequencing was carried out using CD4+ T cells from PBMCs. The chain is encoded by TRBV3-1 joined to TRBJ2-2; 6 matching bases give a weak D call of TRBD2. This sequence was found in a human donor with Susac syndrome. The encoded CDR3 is CASSLGLTGELFF. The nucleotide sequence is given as TGTGCCAGCAGTCTAGGACTAACCGGGGAGCTGTTTTTT. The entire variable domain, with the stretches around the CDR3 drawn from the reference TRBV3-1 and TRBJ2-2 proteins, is DTAVSQTPKYLVTQMGNDKSIKCEQNLGHDTMYWYKQDSKKFLKIMFSYNNKELIINETVPNRFSPKSPDKAHLNLHINSLELGDSAVYFCASSLGLTGELFFGEGSRLTVL.